This is a list of T cell receptor beta chains from one sample in a study of molecular identifiers for immune sequencing clone quantification. TCRdb ran MiXCR on the PCR reads and lists one entry per CDR3 protein. The data contain roughly 93,000 distinct CDR3 sequences, under 20% of them singletons. Sequencing was carried out using naive CD8+ T cells from blood, with Jurkat cell RNA spiked in. Receptor source: a human donor in good health. Some libraries in this study had Jurkat cell RNA spiked in. The CDR3 runs from the conserved cysteine through the conserved F or W.

J gene,V gene,CDR3 protein
TRBJ2-3,TRBV25-1,CASSEYTHTDTQYF
TRBJ2-3,TRBV13,CASSQGQGWVDTQYF
TRBJ2-7,TRBV6-1,CASSPYPGQTYEQYF
TRBJ2-4,TRBV2,CASRGQGPNIQYF
TRBJ2-7,TRBV9,CASSLTPSSYEQYF
TRBJ2-2,TRBV4-1,CASSQDGGGASGVLFF
TRBJ1-4,TRBV28,CASRATGLAGPTNEKLFF
TRBJ2-3,TRBV11-1,CASSWKRSFGTDTQYF
TRBJ2-3,TRBV19,CASSMDQGGTLTDTQYF
TRBJ1-1,TRBV20-1,CSGRTGFNTEAFF
TRBJ2-7,TRBV11-2,CASSKRPGPKDEQYF
TRBJ2-7,TRBV21-1,CASSKGVSDPLAYEQYF
TRBJ2-3,TRBV4-3,CASSQGVAGTTPTQYF
TRBJ2-4,TRBV7-4,CASTRGLGTGRSEAKNIQYF
TRBJ1-1,TRBV3-1,CASSQESGFTEAFF
TRBJ2-3,TRBV13,CASSEVGGETQYF
TRBJ1-4,TRBV3-1,CASSQTQGAYEKLFF
TRBJ2-6,TRBV6-5,CASRDTEYSGANVLTF
TRBJ2-3,TRBV5-4,CASSLVSGATFADTQYF
TRBJ2-7,TRBV5-1,CAGSSHPPGEQYF
TRBJ2-3,TRBV21-1,CASSKGLADAIGTDTQYF
TRBJ2-3,TRBV4-1,CASSQSWADTQYF
TRBJ2-1,TRBV19,CASSPLPGSYNEQFF
TRBJ2-5,TRBV5-1,CASSEGTGRQETQYF
TRBJ1-5,TRBV30,CAWSWTGGTQPQHF
TRBJ2-3,TRBV27,CASSGINRLADTQYF
TRBJ2-5,TRBV7-2,CASSLGVSTQETQYF
TRBJ1-2,TRBV4-1,CASSQVGGTNYGYTF
TRBJ2-7,TRBV29-1,CSVLDYEQYF
TRBJ1-2,TRBV2,CASRGRQGVGGYTF
TRBJ1-4,TRBV12-3/TRBV12-4,CASNYAGFNEKLFF
TRBJ1-1,TRBV14,CASSQVMNTEAFF
TRBJ2-2,TRBV6-1,CASSQTGGHFGELFF
TRBJ1-6,TRBV19,CASSTGGSSPLHF
TRBJ2-6,TRBV30,CAWTDGGVSSGANVLTF
TRBJ2-7,TRBV6-2/TRBV6-3,CASLIQTGAAYEQYF
TRBJ1-4,TRBV27,CASSVSGGWSEKLFF
TRBJ1-2,TRBV12-3/TRBV12-4,CASSSSAAQDNYGYTF
TRBJ2-1,TRBV27,CASSLPLAGGPGEQFF
TRBJ1-1,TRBV28,CASSSDRVRGNTEAFF
TRBJ2-1,TRBV5-6,CASSTGIHEQFF